This TCR beta chain was captured by sequencing in a study of T cells in Graves' hyperthyroidism and ophthalmopathy. Study-wide context: Upon initial diagnosis and before any treatment, peripheral blood was collected. Study results and caveats: Most clonotypes expanded in the thyroid (above 0.001) were also present in blood.

Ophthalmopathy patients had moderate-to-severe active disease, CAS ≥3, NOSPECS ≥4, and disease duration under 3 months. The PBMCs were taken from roughly 9.3 ml of fresh peripheral blood. This CDR3 contains 15 residues. The germline V gene encodes CDR1 MNHNS and CDR2 SASEGT. V gave up 5 bases and J gave up 0 bases, with 11 bases separating them. Amplification of TCR beta CDR3 regions used RNA as the template. Primed by the HTBI set, a first-round RT-PCR was run on the TCR CDR3. From the multiplex PCR reads, TCRdb called clonotypes with MiXCR, one entry per CDR3 protein. The table includes 640,000 or so distinct CDR3 sequences, approximately 15% detected once. A remark on this clonotype: Its antigen is as yet unknown.

Sequenced: blood. This rearrangement joins TRBV6-1 to TRBJ1-3, with TRBD1 as a possible D gene (5 bases). The sequence derives from a woman aged 18-29 years with Graves' ophthalmopathy. This chain's CDR3 is CASSPTVGSGNTIYF. The CDR3 DNA sequence: TGTGCCAGCAGTCCGACAGTCGGCTCTGGAAACACCATATATTTT.